The clone carrying this TCR beta chain appeared a few times. The data were obtained in a study of human T cells and chemical hapten exposure. Specified time point: patch test 1, 2 weeks after DPC sensitization. The sample's treatment: therapeutic diphenylcyclopropenone sensitization with weekly scalp DPC. From the RACE reads, TCRdb called clonotypes with MiXCR, one entry per CDR3 protein. The data show just under 350,000 distinct CDR3 sequences, with around 7% seen just once and 8% to 9% held by the top ten. The V gene lost 0 bases and the J gene lost 6 bases, with 11 bases spanning the gap. CDR1 is KGHSH and CDR2 is LQKENI in the germline V gene. The CDR3 is made up of 14 amino acids.

The chain links TRBV18 to TRBJ1-1; the D gene is possibly TRBD1 (5 bases). Source: whole blood, taken in connection with sensitization to the hapten diphenylcyclopropenone (DPC). This TCR was sampled from a woman aged 18-29 years with alopecia areata. Some clones in this sample may be carry-over from other donors' samples. The CDR3 sequence is CASSPPPPGSEAFF. For the CDR3, the DNA is TGTGCCAGCTCACCACCTCCCCCAGGGTCTGAAGCTTTCTTT.